The rows below give T cell receptor beta chains drawn from one sample of a study of shared clonotypes between healthy human individuals. Produced via immunoSEQ multiplex PCR; TCRdb's table is partial and in-frame only. The sample carries 550,000 to 800,000 clones, about 74% recorded once. Sequences were obtained from memory CD4+ T cells sorted from blood. The receptors here all came from a woman aged 25-40 years in good health. CDR3s include the opening cysteine and the closing phenylalanine or tryptophan. D genes are given only for firm matches. Part of the rows lack a size; the others show once, few, many or a class for expanded clones.

size	V	D	J	CDR3	DNA
-	TRBV7-2	TRBD1	TRBJ1-2	CASSLDRGRHGYTF	TGTGCCAGCAGCCTCGACAGGGGGCGCCATGGCTACACCTTC
-	TRBV29-1	TRBD2	TRBJ2-2	CSVDERSSGRRELFF	TGCAGCGTTGACGAGAGGTCTAGCGGGAGACGGGAGCTGTTTTTT
-	TRBV10-2	-	TRBJ2-7	CASSETGGYEQYF	TGCGCCAGCAGTGAGACTGGGGGCTACGAGCAGTACTTC
-	TRBV29-1	-	TRBJ2-1	CSSKRDNSYNEQFF	TGCAGCAGCAAGCGGGACAACTCCTACAATGAGCAGTTCTTC
-	TRBV16	-	TRBJ1-2	CASSQSTGPTSNGYTF	TGTGCCAGCAGCCAATCCACAGGGCCGACGTCAAATGGCTACACCTTC
-	TRBV11-2	-	TRBJ2-3	CASSLDRGSLNADTQYF	TGTGCCAGCAGCTTAGATCGGGGCTCACTTAACGCAGATACGCAGTATTTT
-	TRBV27	-	TRBJ1-2	CASSGGYGYTF	TGTGCCAGCAGTGGAGGCTATGGCTACACCTTC
-	TRBV5-1	TRBD1	TRBJ2-7	CASSLGPGQGNEQYF	TGCGCCAGCAGCTTGGGACCGGGACAGGGTAACGAGCAGTACTTC
-	TRBV6-1	-	TRBJ2-7	CASRRSGAYEQYF	TGTGCCAGTAGGAGATCAGGGGCCTACGAGCAGTACTTC
-	TRBV5-1	TRBD1	TRBJ1-1	CASNDIDREGTEAFF	TGCGCCAGCAACGACATAGACAGGGAAGGCACTGAAGCTTTCTTT
-	TRBV5-1	-	TRBJ2-7	CASTRDTGYEQYF	TGCGCCAGCACCCGGGACACTGGGTACGAGCAGTACTTC
once	TRBV6-1	-	TRBJ1-3	CASSKGQNSGNTIYF	TGTGCCAGCAGTAAGGGACAAAACTCTGGAAACACCATATATTTT
-	TRBV7-2	-	TRBJ2-1	CASGGNNEQFF	TGTGCCAGCGGGGGGAATAATGAGCAGTTCTTC
few	TRBV28	-	TRBJ1-1	CASRSGLGEAFF	TGTGCCAGCCGCTCCGGGCTTGGTGAAGCTTTCTTT
-	TRBV5-1	TRBD2	TRBJ2-7	CASSLSSGVTYEQYF	TGCGCCAGCAGCCTGTCTAGCGGGGTAACCTACGAGCAGTACTTC
-	TRBV28	TRBD1	TRBJ1-4	CASSLSTGGLGLFF	TGTGCCAGCAGTTTATCGACAGGGGGCCTGGGACTGTTTTTT
few	TRBV5-8	TRBD2	TRBJ2-4	CASSFVLTSGSDGNIQYF	TGTGCCAGCAGCTTCGTGTTGACTAGCGGGTCTGATGGAAACATTCAGTACTTC
-	TRBV9	TRBD2	TRBJ2-5	CASSARGGRAVMETQYF	TGTGCCAGCAGCGCTAGAGGCGGGAGGGCCGTAATGGAGACCCAGTACTTC
few	TRBV11-2	-	TRBJ2-3	CASSLFRPAGSTDTQYF	TGTGCCAGCAGCTTATTTCGGCCTGCAGGGAGCACAGATACGCAGTATTTT
-	TRBV19	TRBD2	TRBJ2-3	CASSIGAGDRTDTQYF	TGTGCCAGTAGTATAGGAGCGGGAGATAGGACAGATACGCAGTATTTT
-	TRBV13	TRBD2	TRBJ2-3	CASSLRLGLAGGLTDTQYF	TGTGCCAGCAGCCTACGACTCGGACTAGCGGGAGGGCTCACAGATACGCAGTATTTT
-	TRBV5-5	-	TRBJ2-7	CASSKRGINYYEQYF	TGTGCCAGCAGCAAAAGGGGGATAAATTATTACGAGCAGTACTTC
-	TRBV5-6	-	TRBJ1-5	CASSLQSGYSNQPQHF	TGTGCCAGCAGCTTGCAGTCCGGCTATAGCAATCAGCCCCAGCATTTT
-	TRBV5-1	-	TRBJ1-1	CASSLDNTEAFF	TGCGCCAGCAGCTTGGACAACACTGAAGCTTTCTTT
-	TRBV28	-	TRBJ1-5	CASRLQGVSNQPQHF	TGTGCCAGCAGACTTCAGGGTGTGAGCAATCAGCCCCAGCATTTT
-	TRBV6-1	-	TRBJ2-2	CASSAYRDPGELFF	TGTGCCAGCAGTGCTTACAGGGATCCCGGGGAGCTGTTTTTT
-	TRBV7-2	TRBD2	TRBJ2-1	CASSQGTRLYNEQFF	TGTGCCAGCAGCCAAGGGACTAGGTTGTACAATGAGCAGTTCTTC